A single sample gave rise to the 2 T cell receptor beta chains below, sequenced in a study of T cells after yellow fever vaccination. TCRdb ran MiXCR on the 5' RACE reads and lists one entry per CDR3 protein. The data hold about 370,000 distinct CDR3 sequences, with roughly 10% observed a single time. Material: PBMCs, obtained on the day of the first yellow fever vaccination. These receptors came from a young man who received the YFV17D yellow fever vaccine.

The genes are TRBV4-3 and TRBJ2-7, with 10 bases fitting TRBD2. Trimming removed 2 bases from V and 0 bases from J; junction bases left unmatched: 4. The CDR3 spans 16 residues. CDR1 LGHNA and CDR2 YSLEER come from the germline V gene. The CDR3 region has the DNA TGCGCCAGCAGCCAAACTAGCGGGGCCGACTCCTACGAGCAGTACTTC. Protein sequence: CASSQTSGADSYEQYF.

This clonotype turned up a few times. The CDR3 reads CASSQLPSTDTQYF. The CDR3 bases are TGTGCCAGCAGCCAACTTCCTAGCACAGATACGCAGTATTTT. The J gene is TRBJ2-3, the V gene TRBV3-1, with D hard to call. The CDR3 consists of 14 residues. V was trimmed by 2 bases and J by 0 bases, leaving 6 bases between them. Germline CDR1 LGHDT, CDR2 YNNKEL (reference sequence).